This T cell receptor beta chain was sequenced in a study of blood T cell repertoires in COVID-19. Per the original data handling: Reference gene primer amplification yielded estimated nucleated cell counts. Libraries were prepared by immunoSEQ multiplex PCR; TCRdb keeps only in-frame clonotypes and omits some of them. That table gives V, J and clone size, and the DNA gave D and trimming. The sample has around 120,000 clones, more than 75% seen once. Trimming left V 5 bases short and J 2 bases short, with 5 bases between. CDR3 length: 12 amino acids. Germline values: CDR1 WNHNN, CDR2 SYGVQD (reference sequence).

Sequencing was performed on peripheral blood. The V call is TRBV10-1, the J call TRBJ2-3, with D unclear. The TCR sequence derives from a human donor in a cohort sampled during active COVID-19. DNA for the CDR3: TGCGCCAGCAGTTTAAACACAGATACGCAGTATTTT. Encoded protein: CASSLNTDTQYF.